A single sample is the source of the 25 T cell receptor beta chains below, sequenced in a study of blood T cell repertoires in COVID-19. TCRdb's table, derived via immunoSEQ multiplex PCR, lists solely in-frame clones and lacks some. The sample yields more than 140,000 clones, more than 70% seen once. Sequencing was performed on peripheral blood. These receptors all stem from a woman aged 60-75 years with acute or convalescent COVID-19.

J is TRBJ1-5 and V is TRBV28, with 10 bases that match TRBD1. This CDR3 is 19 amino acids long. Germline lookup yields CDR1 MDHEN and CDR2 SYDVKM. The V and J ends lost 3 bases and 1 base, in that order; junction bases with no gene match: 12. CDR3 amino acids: CASSLPPGTGVGSNQPQHF. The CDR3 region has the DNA TGTGCCAGCAGTTTGCCCCCCGGGACAGGGGTTGGAAGCAATCAGCCCCAGCATTTT.

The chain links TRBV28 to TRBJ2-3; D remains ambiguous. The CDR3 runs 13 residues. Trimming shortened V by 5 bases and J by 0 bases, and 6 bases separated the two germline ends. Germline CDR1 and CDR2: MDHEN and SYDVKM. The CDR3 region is CASSPPSTDTQYF. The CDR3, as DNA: TGTGCCAGCAGTCCCCCTAGCACAGATACGCAGTATTTT.

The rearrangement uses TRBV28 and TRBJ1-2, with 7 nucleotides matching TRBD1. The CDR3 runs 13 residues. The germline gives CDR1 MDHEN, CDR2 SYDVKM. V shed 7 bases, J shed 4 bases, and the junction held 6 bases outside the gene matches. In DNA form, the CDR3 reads TGTGCCAGCAACTCCCCAGGGGGCTATGGCTACACCTTC. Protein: CASNSPGGYGYTF.

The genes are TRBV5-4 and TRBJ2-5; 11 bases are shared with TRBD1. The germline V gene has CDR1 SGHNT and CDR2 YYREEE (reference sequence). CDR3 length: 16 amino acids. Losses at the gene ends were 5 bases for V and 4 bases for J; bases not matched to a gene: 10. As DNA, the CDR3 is TGTGCCAGCAGAATGGGACAGGGGGTGTTTGGAGAGACCCAGTACTTC. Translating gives CASRMGQGVFGETQYF. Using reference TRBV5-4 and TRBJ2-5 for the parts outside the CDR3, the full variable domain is ETGVTQSPTHLIKTRGQQVTLRCSSQSGHNTVSWYQQALGQGPQFIFQYYREEENGRGNFPPRFSGLQFPNYSSELNVNALELDDSALYLCASRMGQGVFGETQYFGPGTRLLVL.

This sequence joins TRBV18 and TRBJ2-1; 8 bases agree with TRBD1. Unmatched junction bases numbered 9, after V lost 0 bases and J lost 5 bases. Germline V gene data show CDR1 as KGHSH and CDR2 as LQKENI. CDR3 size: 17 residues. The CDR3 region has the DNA TGTGCCAGCTCACCACCGGGCCAGGCAGGGGGCCACAATGAGCAGTTCTTC. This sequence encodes CASSPPGQAGGHNEQFF.

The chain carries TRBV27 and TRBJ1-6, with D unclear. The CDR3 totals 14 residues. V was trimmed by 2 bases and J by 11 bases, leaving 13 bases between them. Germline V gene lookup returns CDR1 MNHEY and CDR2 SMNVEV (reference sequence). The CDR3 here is CASSLNRGQAPLHF. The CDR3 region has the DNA TGTGCCAGCAGTTTAAATAGAGGCCAAGCACCCCTCCACTTT.

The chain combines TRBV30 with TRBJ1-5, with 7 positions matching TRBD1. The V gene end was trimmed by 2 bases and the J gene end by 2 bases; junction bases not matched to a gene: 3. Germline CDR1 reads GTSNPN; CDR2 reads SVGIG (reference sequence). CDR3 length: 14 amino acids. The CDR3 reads CAWSRGQGNQPQHF. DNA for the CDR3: TGTGCCTGGAGTCGTGGACAGGGCAATCAGCCCCAGCATTTT.

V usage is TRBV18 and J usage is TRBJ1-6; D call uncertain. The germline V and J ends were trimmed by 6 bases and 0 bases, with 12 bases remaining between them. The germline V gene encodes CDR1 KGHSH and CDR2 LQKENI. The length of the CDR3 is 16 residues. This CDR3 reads CASSLAGSSYNSPLHF. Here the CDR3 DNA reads TGTGCCAGCTCTCTAGCGGGGAGCTCCTATAATTCACCCCTCCACTTT. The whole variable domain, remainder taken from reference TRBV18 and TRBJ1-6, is NAGVMQNPRHLVRRRGQEARLRCSPMKGHSHVYWYRQLPEEGLKFMVYLQKENIIDESGMPKERFSAEFPKEGPSILRIQQVVRGDSAAYFCASSLAGSSYNSPLHFGNGTRLTVT.

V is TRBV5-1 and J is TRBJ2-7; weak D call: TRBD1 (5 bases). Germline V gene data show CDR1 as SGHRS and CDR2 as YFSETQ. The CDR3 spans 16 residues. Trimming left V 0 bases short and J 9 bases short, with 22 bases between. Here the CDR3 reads CASSLGAGPLQMGQYF. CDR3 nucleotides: TGCGCCAGCAGCTTGGGGGCAGGGCCCCTACAAATGGGGCAGTACTTC.

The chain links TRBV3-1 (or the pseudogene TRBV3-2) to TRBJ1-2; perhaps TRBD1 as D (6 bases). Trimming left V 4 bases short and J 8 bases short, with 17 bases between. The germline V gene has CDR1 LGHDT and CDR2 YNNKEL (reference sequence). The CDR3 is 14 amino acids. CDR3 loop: CASSLGEGERGYTF. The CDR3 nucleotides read TGTGCCAGCAGCCTCGGGGAGGGGGAACGGGGCTACACCTTC.

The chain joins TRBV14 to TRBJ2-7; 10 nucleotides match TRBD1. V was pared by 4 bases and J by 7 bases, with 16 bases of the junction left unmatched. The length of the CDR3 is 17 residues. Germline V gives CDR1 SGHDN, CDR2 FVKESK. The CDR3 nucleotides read TGTGCCAGCAGCCGGGGGACGACAGGGGGCGAAGGCTATGAGCAGTACTTC. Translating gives CASSRGTTGGEGYEQYF.

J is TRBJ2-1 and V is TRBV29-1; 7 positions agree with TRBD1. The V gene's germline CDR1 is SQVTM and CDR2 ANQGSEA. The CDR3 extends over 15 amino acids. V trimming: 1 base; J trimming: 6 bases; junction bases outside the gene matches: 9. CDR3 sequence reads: CSVEVPGTASNEQFF. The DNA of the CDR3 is TGCAGCGTTGAAGTACCCGGGACAGCGAGCAATGAGCAGTTCTTC.

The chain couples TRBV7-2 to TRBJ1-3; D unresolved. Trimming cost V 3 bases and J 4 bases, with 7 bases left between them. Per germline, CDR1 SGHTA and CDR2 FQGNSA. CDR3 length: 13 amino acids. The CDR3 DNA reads TGTGCCAGCAGCTTTTATCCCGGAAACACCATATATTTT. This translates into CASSFYPGNTIYF.

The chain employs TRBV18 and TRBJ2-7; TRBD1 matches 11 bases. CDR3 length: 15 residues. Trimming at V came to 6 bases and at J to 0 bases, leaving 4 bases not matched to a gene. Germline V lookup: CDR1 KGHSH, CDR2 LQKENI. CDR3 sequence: CASSPGTGGSYEQYF. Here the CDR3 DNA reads TGTGCCAGCTCTCCAGGGACAGGGGGCTCCTACGAGCAGTACTTC.

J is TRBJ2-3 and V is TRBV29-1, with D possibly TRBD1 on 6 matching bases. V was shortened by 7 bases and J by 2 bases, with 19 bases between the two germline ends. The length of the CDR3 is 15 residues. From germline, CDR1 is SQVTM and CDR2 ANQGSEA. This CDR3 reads CSARNRARVTDTQYF. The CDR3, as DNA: TGCAGCGCCAGAAACAGGGCTCGAGTCACAGATACGCAGTATTTT.

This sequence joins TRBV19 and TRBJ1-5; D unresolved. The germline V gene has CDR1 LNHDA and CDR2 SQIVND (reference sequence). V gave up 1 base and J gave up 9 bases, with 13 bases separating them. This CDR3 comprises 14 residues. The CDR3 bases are TGTGCCAGTAGTATAGCACACAGCAACTCGCCCCAGCATTTT. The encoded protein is CASSIAHSNSPQHF. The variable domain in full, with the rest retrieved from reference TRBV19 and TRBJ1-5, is DGGITQSPKYLFRKEGQNVTLSCEQNLNHDAMYWYRQDPGQGLRLIYYSQIVNDFQKGDIAEGYSVSREKKESFPLTVTSAQKNPTAFYLCASSIAHSNSPQHFGDGTRLSIL.

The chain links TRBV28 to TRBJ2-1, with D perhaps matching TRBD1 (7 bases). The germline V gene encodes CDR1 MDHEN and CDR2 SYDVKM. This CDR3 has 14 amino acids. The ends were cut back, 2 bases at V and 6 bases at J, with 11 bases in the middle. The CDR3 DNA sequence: TGTGCCAGCAGTTTAGGAGGGGGCGGCAATGAGCAGTTCTTC. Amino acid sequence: CASSLGGGGNEQFF.

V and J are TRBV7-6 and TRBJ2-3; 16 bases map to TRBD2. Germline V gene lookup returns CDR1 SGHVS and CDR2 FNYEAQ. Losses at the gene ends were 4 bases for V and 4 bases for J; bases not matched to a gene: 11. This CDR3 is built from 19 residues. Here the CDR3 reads CASSSGLAGGLPPPDTQYF. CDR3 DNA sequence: TGTGCCAGCAGCTCGGGACTAGCGGGGGGGCTCCCCCCCCCAGATACGCAGTATTTT.

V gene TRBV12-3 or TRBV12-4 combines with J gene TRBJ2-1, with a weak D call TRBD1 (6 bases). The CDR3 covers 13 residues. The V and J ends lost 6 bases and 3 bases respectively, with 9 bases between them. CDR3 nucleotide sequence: TGTGCCAGCAGACAGGGTGTCTACAATGAGCAGTTCTTC. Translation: CASRQGVYNEQFF.

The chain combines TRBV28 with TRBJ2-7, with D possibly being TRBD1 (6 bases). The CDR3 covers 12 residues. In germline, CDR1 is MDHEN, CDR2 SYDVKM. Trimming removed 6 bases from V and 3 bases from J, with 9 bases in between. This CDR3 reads CASSGQFYEQYF. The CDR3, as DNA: TGTGCCAGCAGCGGACAGTTCTACGAGCAGTACTTC.

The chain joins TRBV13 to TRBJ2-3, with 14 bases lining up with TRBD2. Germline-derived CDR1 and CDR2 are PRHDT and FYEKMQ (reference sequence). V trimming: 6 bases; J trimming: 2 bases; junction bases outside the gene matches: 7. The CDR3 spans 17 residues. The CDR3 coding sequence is TGTGCCAGCAGGCGGACTAGCGGGGGGTATCACACAGATACGCAGTATTTT. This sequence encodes CASRRTSGGYHTDTQYF. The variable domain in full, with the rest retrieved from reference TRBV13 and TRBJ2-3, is AAGVIQSPRHLIKEKRETATLKCYPIPRHDTVYWYQQGPGQDPQFLISFYEKMQSDKGSIPDRFSAQQFSDYHSELNMSSLELGDSALYFCASRRTSGGYHTDTQYFGPGTRLTVL.

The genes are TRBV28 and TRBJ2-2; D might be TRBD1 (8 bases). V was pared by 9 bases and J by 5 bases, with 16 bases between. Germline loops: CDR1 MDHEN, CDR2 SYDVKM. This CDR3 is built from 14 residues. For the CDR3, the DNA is TGTGCCAGGGTGACAGGGGAGGGGACCGGGGAGCTGTTTTTT. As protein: CARVTGEGTGELFF.

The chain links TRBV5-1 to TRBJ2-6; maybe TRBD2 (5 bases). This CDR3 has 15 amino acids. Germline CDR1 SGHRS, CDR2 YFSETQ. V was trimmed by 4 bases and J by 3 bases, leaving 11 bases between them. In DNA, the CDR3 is TGCGCCAGCAGCCCCGGACGGGATGGGGCCAACGTCCTGACTTTC. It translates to CASSPGRDGANVLTF. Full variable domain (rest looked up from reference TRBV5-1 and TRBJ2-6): KAGVTQTPRYLIKTRGQQVTLSCSPISGHRSVSWYQQTPGQGLQFLFEYFSETQRNKGNFPGRFSGRQFSNSRSEMNVSTLELGDSALYLCASSPGRDGANVLTFGAGSRLTVL.

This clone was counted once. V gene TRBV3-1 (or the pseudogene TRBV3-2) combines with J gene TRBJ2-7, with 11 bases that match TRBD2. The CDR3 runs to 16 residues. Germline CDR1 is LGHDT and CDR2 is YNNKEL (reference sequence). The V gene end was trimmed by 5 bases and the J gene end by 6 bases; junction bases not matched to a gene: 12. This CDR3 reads CASSWLAGGPLGEQYF. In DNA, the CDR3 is TGTGCCAGCAGCTGGTTAGCGGGGGGGCCTCTCGGCGAGCAGTACTTC.

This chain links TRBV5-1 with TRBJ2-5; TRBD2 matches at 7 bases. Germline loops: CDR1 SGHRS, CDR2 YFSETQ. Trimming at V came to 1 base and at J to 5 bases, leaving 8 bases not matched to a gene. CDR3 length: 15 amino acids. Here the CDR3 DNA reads TGCGCCAGCAGCTTGCAAGCGCGGGGGATGGAGACCCAGTACTTC. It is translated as CASSLQARGMETQYF. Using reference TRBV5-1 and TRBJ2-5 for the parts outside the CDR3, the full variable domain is KAGVTQTPRYLIKTRGQQVTLSCSPISGHRSVSWYQQTPGQGLQFLFEYFSETQRNKGNFPGRFSGRQFSNSRSEMNVSTLELGDSALYLCASSLQARGMETQYFGPGTRLLVL.